Detailed here is one TCR beta chain. The sample originates from a study of blood T cell repertoires in COVID-19. Clones were read by immunoSEQ multiplex PCR, and TCRdb kept only the in-frame ones, dropping some. The sample consists of a few hundred thousand clones, 70% to 90% of them appearing once. Trimming removed 5 bases from V and 2 bases from J; junction bases left unmatched: 6. The CDR3 totals 16 residues. Germline V gene lookup returns CDR1 LGHDT and CDR2 YNNKEL (reference sequence). Each exposed participant met a COVID-19 case in the 2 weeks preceding study entry. V and J are TRBV3-1 (or the pseudogene TRBV3-2) and TRBJ1-4; TRBD1 matches at 9 bases. The receptor comes from a woman between 50 and 59 years old who had been exposed to COVID-19. The sample consisted of PBMCs or T cells enriched from blood (not recorded which). The CDR3, as DNA: TGTGCCAGCAGCTTGGGACAGGGTCGGACTAATGAAAAACTGTTTTTT. Encoded protein: CASSLGQGRTNEKLFF.